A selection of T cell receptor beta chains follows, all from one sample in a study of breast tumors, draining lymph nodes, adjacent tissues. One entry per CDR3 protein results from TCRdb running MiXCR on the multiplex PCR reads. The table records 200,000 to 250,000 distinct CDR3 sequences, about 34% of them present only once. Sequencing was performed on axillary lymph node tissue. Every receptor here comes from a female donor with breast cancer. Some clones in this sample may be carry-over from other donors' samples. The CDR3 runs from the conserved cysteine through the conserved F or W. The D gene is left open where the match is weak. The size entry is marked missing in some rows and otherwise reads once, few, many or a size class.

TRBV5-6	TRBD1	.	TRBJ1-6	TGTGCCAGCAGCCTTGGGACAGGGAATAATTCACCCCTCCACTTT	CASSLGTGNNSPLHF
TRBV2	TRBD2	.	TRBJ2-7	TGTGCCAGCAGTGAAGAGACTAGCGGGATGAATGACGAGCAGTACTTC	CASSEETSGMNDEQYF
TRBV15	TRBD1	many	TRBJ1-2	TGTGCCACCAGCAGAGCGGTGACAGGGGATGGCGATGGCTACACCTTC	CATSRAVTGDGDGYTF
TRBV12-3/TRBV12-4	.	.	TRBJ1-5	TGTGCCAGCAGACACCAGGGCGGTGGTCAGCCCCAGCATTTT	CASRHQGGGQPQHF
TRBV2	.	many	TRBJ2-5	TGTGCCAGCAGTAGGGACAATCAAGAGACCCAGTACTTC	CASSRDNQETQYF
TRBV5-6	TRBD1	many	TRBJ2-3	TGTGCCAGCAGCGACAGGGACACAGATACGCAGTATTTT	CASSDRDTDTQYF
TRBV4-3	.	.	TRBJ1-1	TGCGCCAGCAGCTCCACCTTGAGCACTGAAGCTTTCTTT	CASSSTLSTEAFF
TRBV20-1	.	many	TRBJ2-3	TGCAGTGCTACGGTCTGGGGCACAGATACGCAGTATTTT	CSATVWGTDTQYF
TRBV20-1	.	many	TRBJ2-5	TGCAGTGCTAGCGACCCGGGGGGCCGAGAGACCCAGTACTTC	CSASDPGGRETQYF
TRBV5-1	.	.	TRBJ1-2	TGCGCCAGCACCCTTGCCGGGACGGTCTCTGGAAACACCTTC	CASTLAGTVSGNTF
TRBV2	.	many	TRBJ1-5	TGTGCCAGCAGAATTTCAGGGGACAATCAGCCCCAGCATTTT	CASRISGDNQPQHF
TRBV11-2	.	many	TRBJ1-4	TGTGCCAGCAGCTCGGGACTACCGGGGGAAAAACTGTTTTTT	CASSSGLPGEKLFF
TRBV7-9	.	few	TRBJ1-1	TGTGCCAGCAGCTTAGGTCAGCATGGCACTGAAGCTTTCTTT	CASSLGQHGTEAFF
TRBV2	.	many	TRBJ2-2	TGTGCCAGCAAGGGTGGGACCGGGGAGCTGTTTTTT	CASKGGTGELFF
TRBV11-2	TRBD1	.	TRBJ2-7	TGTGCCAGCAGCTTACCGGGACAGTCGGACACGTACTTC	CASSLPGQSDTYF
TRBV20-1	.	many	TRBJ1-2	TGCAGTGCTCCGGTGGGCTTGGGCCATAGGGGCTACACCTTC	CSAPVGLGHRGYTF
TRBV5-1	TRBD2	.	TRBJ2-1	TGCGCCAGCAAGCGGACTAGCGGGAGTCTTTACAATGAGCAGTTCTTC	CASKRTSGSLYNEQFF
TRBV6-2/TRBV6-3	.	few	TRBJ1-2	TGTGCCAGCAGTTACTCGGTCAGGGTGAGCTATGGCTACACCTTC	CASSYSVRVSYGYTF
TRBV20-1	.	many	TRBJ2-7	TGCAGTGCTAGGAGATCGGTTTATACGGAGCAGTACTTC	CSARRSVYTEQYF
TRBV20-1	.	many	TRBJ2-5	TGCAGTGCCGAGGAGGGAGAGCTTCAAGAGACCCAGTACTTC	CSAEEGELQETQYF
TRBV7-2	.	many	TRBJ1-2	TGTGCCAGCAGCTCAGACTGGGGTGGCTACACCTTC	CASSSDWGGYTF
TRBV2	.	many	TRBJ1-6	TGTGCCAGCAGGAAGGGAGATTCACCCCTCCACTTT	CASRKGDSPLHF
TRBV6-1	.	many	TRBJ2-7	TGTGCCAGCAGCCTCCGGGACACGATCTCCTACGAGCAGTACTTC	CASSLRDTISYEQYF
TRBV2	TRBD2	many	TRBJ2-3	TGTGCCAGCAGGAAGGGACTAGATGGTACAGATACGCAGTATTTT	CASRKGLDGTDTQYF